These 6 T cell receptor delta chains were sequenced from one sample in a study of γδ T cells in repeated Plasmodium falciparum infection. TCRdb redid the clone calls on the multiplex PCR reads with CATT. This sample has around 57,000 delta-chain clones, with approximately 1.5% found just once. Flow sorting of PBMC yielded separate Vgamma9/Vdelta2+ and Vdelta2-negative gammadelta T cell populations for bulk repertoire analysis. Input material: gamma-delta T cells from blood. The receptors were gathered from a pool of human donors (malaria-infected and uninfected, not separated).

On this clone: With a far larger clone one base away, a read error is the likely cause. At the DNA level, this CDR3 is encoded by other sequences in the same sample as well. The CDR3 spells CALGDLRGEVTDKLIF. For the CDR3, the DNA is TGTGCTCTTGGGGACCTACGAGGGGAAGTCACTGATAAACTCATCTTT. The chain combines TRDV1 with TRDJ1; D might be TRDD2 or TRDD3, each matching 5 bases. The CDR3 consists of 16 residues. Trimming removed 3 bases from V and 5 bases from J, with 19 bases in between. Looked up from germline, CDR1 is TSWWSYY and CDR2 is QGS.

This clone was counted between two and nine times. It is likely a read error: a sequence one base away is far more abundant. Other DNA variants within this sample encode the same CDR3. The chain combines TRDV3 with TRDJ2, with D possibly TRDD3 on 6 matching bases. The J gene was missing in TCRdb and was found by matching the end of the DNA to germline. Trimming pared 0 bases from V and 11 bases from J, leaving 25 bases between. CDR1 TVYSNPD and CDR2 GDNSRS come from the germline V gene (reference sequence). The CDR3 is 16 residues long. CDR3 sequence reads: CAFSGLRDIARAQLFF. Written as DNA, the CDR3 is TGTGCCTTTAGCGGGCTGAGGGATATTGCCAGGGCGCAACTCTTCTTT. The full variable domain, in which reference TRDV3 and TRDJ2 provide the parts outside the CDR3, is CDKVTQSSPDQTVASGSEVVLLCTYDTVYSNPDLFWYRIRPDYSFQFVFYGDNSRSEGADFTQGRFSVKHILTQKAFHLVISPVRTEDSATYYCAFSGLRDIARAQLFFGKGTQLIVEP.

The sample holds a few counts of this clone. This likely came from a read error, as a far larger clone is one base away. Other DNA sequences in the same sample also yield this CDR3. J is TRDJ1 and V is TRDV1; no firm D call. In germline, CDR1 is TSWWSYY, CDR2 QGS. The CDR3 is made up of 19 amino acids. In DNA form, the CDR3 reads TGCGCTCTTGGGCTCGGCTTTTTTCCGAGTCTCCAGTACACCGATAAACTCATCTTT. Its translation: CALGLGFFPSLQYTDKLIF.

This clone is classed as medium-sized. The same CDR3 arises from other DNA sequences in this sample as well. The CDR3 DNA follows: TGTGCCTGTGACACGCTGGGGGGCACCGATAAACTCATCTTT. It specifies CACDTLGGTDKLIF. The chain has TRDV2 and TRDJ1, with 7 bases aligning to TRDD3. Losses at the gene ends were 1 base for V and 1 base for J; bases not matched to a gene: 2. Germline CDR1 GEAIGNYY, CDR2 EKD. The CDR3 covers 14 residues.

Comments on this clone: TCRdb pairs this DNA with a much larger clone's protein that differs at residue 19, likely a read error; the protein shown was translated from the DNA. The chain couples TRDV1 to TRDJ1; 13 bases match TRDD3. TCRdb leaves out the J gene; it was filled in here by matching the DNA to germline. Germline V lookup: CDR1 TSWWSYY, CDR2 QGS. This CDR3 is 23 amino acids long. Here the CDR3 DNA reads TGTGCTCTTGGGGAAATTGGGGGAACTTCCTCTTCATACTGGGGGATACGGACCGGTAAACTCATCTTT. Translation gives CALGEIGGTSSSYWGIRTGKLIF.

This clone was seen many times. TCRdb's protein, taken from a much larger clone, differs from this DNA's translation at residue 11, likely owing to a read error; the protein displayed comes from the DNA. The V gene is TRDV2, the J gene TRDJ1, with TRDD3 matching 10 bases. The CDR3 extends over 18 amino acids. Germline CDR1 reads GEAIGNYY; CDR2 reads EKD. The J segment lost 0 bases and the V segment lost 3 bases, leaving 12 bases of the junction unmatched. This CDR3 reads CACDHSSLGDLYTDKLIF. CDR3 sequence (DNA): TGTGCCTGTGACCATTCTTCACTGGGGGATCTGTACACCGATAAACTCATCTTT.